This note documents a single TCR beta chain sequence. The antigen remains undetermined. TCRdb re-called the reads through MiXCR, storing one row per CDR3 protein. The sample has about 830,000 distinct CDR3 sequences; around a third are singletons. The data are from a study of T cell repertoires in cytomegalovirus infection. In the study overall: Indicated by public TCR beta signatures were CMV infection and matching HLA type.

This CDR3 is built from 16 residues. In germline, CDR1 is MNHEY, CDR2 SMNVEV (reference sequence). V dropped 0 bases and J dropped 2 bases, with 13 bases sitting between them. The chain couples TRBV27 to TRBJ1-2; possible D gene TRBD1, 6 bases. This specimen was cultured CD8+ T cells from PBMCs, taken from culture after CMV antigen stimulation. The receptor was isolated from a human donor in good health (CMV status not recorded). Some clones in this sample may be carry-over from other donors' samples. The CDR3 region is CASSLSAGAANYGYTF. Written as DNA, the CDR3 is TGTGCCAGCAGTTTATCGGCAGGGGCAGCGAACTATGGCTACACCTTC.